This TCR beta chain was recovered during a study of blood T cell repertoires in COVID-19. The table lists this clone with a few counts. Sequencing was performed with immunoSEQ multiplex PCR; in TCRdb, only in-frame clones are kept and a portion is missing. The repertoire holds 55,000 to 65,000 clones, roughly four fifths seen once, with around a third in the top ten. Germline trimming cut 7 bases from V and 5 bases from J; bases unmatched to any gene: 9. This CDR3 is built from 15 residues. CDR1 is LNHDA and CDR2 is SQIVND in the germline V gene (reference sequence). The chain combines TRBV19 with TRBJ2-1; 9 nucleotides match TRBD2. This TCR derives from a man between 60 and 75 years old with COVID-19, enrolled during active disease. The sample was peripheral blood. The CDR3 DNA reads TGTGCCAGTATCCCCGGTAGCGGGGGAAACAATGAGCAGTTCTTC. This sequence encodes CASIPGSGGNNEQFF.